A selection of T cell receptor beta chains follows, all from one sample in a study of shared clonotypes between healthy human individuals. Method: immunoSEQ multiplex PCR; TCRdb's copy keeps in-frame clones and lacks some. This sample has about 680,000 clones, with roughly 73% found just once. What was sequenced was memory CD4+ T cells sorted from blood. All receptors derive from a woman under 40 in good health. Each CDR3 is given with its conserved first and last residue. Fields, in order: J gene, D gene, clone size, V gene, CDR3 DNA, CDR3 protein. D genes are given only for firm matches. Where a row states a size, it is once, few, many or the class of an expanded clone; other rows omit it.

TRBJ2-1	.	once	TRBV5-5	TGTGCCAGCAGCTTGGCCTGGGCAGGGTGGAACAATGAGCAGTTCTTC	CASSLAWAGWNNEQFF
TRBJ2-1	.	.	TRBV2	TGTGCCAGCAAACGTTTGGCGGAGAGCTCCTACAATGAGCAGTTCTTC	CASKRLAESSYNEQFF
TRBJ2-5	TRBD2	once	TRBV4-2	TGTGCCAGCAGCCAAGGCCCCCGGGGGGAGGGCGAGACCCAGTACTTC	CASSQGPRGEGETQYF
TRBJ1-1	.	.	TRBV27	TGTGCCAGCAGTGGTGACAGTGCCCTCGGCGCTGAAGCTTTCTTT	CASSGDSALGAEAFF
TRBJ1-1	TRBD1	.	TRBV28	TGTGCCAGCAGCTCGGGACAGGGAAGCGGAGCTTTCTTT	CASSSGQGSGAFF
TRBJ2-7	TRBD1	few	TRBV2	TGTGCCAGCAGCAAAGACAGGGGTGCCTACGAGCAGTACTTC	CASSKDRGAYEQYF
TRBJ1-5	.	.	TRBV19	TGTGCCAGTAGGGTTGCAGGGTTGGGGCTAGGACATCAGCCCCAGCATTTT	CASRVAGLGLGHQPQHF
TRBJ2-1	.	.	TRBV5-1	TGCGCCAGCAGCGTCGAGGGAAATGAGCAGTTCTTC	CASSVEGNEQFF
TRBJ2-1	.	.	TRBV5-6	TGTGCCAGCAGCTTGGTCGGGAGCTCCTACAATGAGCAGTTCTTC	CASSLVGSSYNEQFF
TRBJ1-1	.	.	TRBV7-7	TGTGCCAGCAGCTTGGACGAAAACACTGAAGCTTTCTTT	CASSLDENTEAFF
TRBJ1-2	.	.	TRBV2	TGTGCCAGCAGGGGTACAGGGTTAGCATATGGCTACACCTTC	CASRGTGLAYGYTF